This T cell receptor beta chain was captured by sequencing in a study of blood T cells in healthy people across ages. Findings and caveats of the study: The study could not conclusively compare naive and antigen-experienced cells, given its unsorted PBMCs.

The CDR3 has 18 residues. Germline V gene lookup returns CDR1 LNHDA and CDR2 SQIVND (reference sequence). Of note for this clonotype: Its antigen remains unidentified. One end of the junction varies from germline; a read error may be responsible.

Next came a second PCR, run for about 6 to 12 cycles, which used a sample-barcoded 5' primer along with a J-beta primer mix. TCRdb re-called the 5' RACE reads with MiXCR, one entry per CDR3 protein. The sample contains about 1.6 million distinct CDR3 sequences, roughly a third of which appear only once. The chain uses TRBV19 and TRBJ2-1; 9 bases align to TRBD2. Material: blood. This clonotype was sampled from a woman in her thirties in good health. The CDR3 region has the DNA TGTGCCAGCAGTATAGGGCAAGCGGGGGGCCAGGCTTCGAATGAGCAGTTCTTC. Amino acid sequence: CASSIGQAGGQASNEQFF.